Each of the 25 T cell receptor beta chains below was sequenced from the same sample in a study of T cell responses to AZD1222 COVID-19 vaccine. Produced via immunoSEQ multiplex PCR; TCRdb's table is partial and in-frame only. The profile shows approximately 140,000 clones, 92% of them singletons. Here the sequenced sample was peripheral blood, taken 28 days after the second AZD1222 dose. The receptor source for this set is an adult who received the AZD1222 COVID-19 vaccine.

The chain joins TRBV2 to TRBJ1-1, with TRBD1 matching 7 bases. The CDR3 is 10 amino acids. V trimming: 9 bases; J trimming: 7 bases; junction bases outside the gene matches: 2. The germline V gene has CDR1 SNHLY and CDR2 FYNNEI. The CDR3 DNA is TGTGCCAGAGCAGGGGGTGAAGCTTTCTTT. Protein: CARAGGEAFF.

V gene TRBV3-1 (or the pseudogene TRBV3-2) combines with J gene TRBJ1-1; D call uncertain. This CDR3 comprises 13 residues. Trimming left V 1 base short and J 3 bases short, with 6 bases between. Germline values: CDR1 LGHDT, CDR2 YNNKEL (reference sequence). The CDR3 DNA sequence: TGTGCCAGCAGCCAAGCGAGGTACACTGAAGCTTTCTTT. Translation gives CASSQARYTEAFF.

This clone was found once. This rearrangement joins TRBV7-3 to TRBJ1-1, with D perhaps matching TRBD1 (5 bases). Trimming cost V 5 bases and J 3 bases, with 10 bases left between them. Germline V gives CDR1 SGHTA, CDR2 FQGTGA. The CDR3 has 13 amino acids. The CDR3 sequence: CASSPQGDTEAFF. The CDR3 bases are TGTGCCAGCAGCCCTCAGGGAGACACTGAAGCTTTCTTT.

This chain uses TRBV30 with TRBJ1-1; D may be TRBD1 (5 bases). Germline lookup yields CDR1 GTSNPN and CDR2 SVGIG (reference sequence). The length of the CDR3 is 12 residues. Trimming pared 7 bases from V and 0 bases from J, leaving 9 bases between. The CDR3 is CASGLLNTEAFF. The CDR3 DNA reads as TGTGCCTCGGGACTTTTGAACACTGAAGCTTTCTTT.

There are a few counts of this clone. At the DNA level, this CDR3 is encoded by other sequences in the same sample as well. The chain has TRBV7-3 and TRBJ2-3; D gene unclear. Looked up from germline, CDR1 is SGHTA and CDR2 is FQGTGA. The CDR3 is 12 residues long. V lost 5 bases, J lost 1 base, and 4 bases lay in between. CDR3 DNA: TGTGCCAGCAGCCCTGGCACAGATACGCAGTATTTT. Protein sequence: CASSPGTDTQYF.

The V and J genes are TRBV15 and TRBJ1-5, with no clear D. Germline loops: CDR1 LNHNV, CDR2 YYDKDF (reference sequence). The V end lost 0 bases, the J end lost 12 bases, and 9 bases lay between the germline ends. The CDR3 has 12 residues. The CDR3 protein is CATSRDAAVQHF. In DNA, the CDR3 is TGTGCCACCAGCAGAGATGCAGCAGTCCAGCATTTT.

The chain combines TRBV9 with TRBJ1-2, with TRBD1 matching over 8 bases. Unmatched junction bases numbered 3, after V lost 0 bases and J lost 8 bases. Germline V gene sequence: CDR1 SGDLS, CDR2 YYNGEE. CDR3 length: 13 residues. The DNA of the CDR3 is TGTGCCAGCAGCGTAGCACAGGGGGACGGCTACACCTTC. As protein: CASSVAQGDGYTF.

This clone was detected once. This chain joins TRBV19 and TRBJ2-7; no reliable D call. Germline CDR1 is LNHDA and CDR2 is SQIVND (reference sequence). V dropped 1 base and J dropped 0 bases, with 7 bases sitting between them. This CDR3 contains 14 residues. The CDR3 region has the DNA TGTGCCAGTAGTATAGTGCCAGACTCCTACGAGCAGTACTTC. Translating gives CASSIVPDSYEQYF.

The gene calls are TRBV18 and TRBJ1-1; D possibly corresponds to TRBD1 (5 bases). Germline V gene data show CDR1 as KGHSH and CDR2 as LQKENI. The ends were cut back, 2 bases at V and 6 bases at J, with 10 bases in the middle. The CDR3 has 13 amino acids. CDR3 sequence reads: CASSPGGSAEAFF. Here the CDR3 DNA reads TGTGCCAGCTCACCAGGGGGGAGCGCTGAAGCTTTCTTT.

This chain joins TRBV6-1 and TRBJ1-6; D gene unclear. V lost 3 bases to trimming and J lost 7 bases, with 16 bases between them. There are 16 residues in the CDR3. Germline CDR1 and CDR2: MNHNS and SASEGT. CDR3 nucleotides: TGTGCCAGCAGTGACCACTATCCCCGCCCGAATTCACCCCTCCACTTT. It codes for CASSDHYPRPNSPLHF.

The chain carries TRBV18 and TRBJ1-5; no clear D gene. The CDR3 extends over 15 amino acids. The germline V gene encodes CDR1 KGHSH and CDR2 LQKENI. Trimming cost V 3 bases and J 5 bases, with 14 bases left between them. The CDR3 is CASSPTRVGDQPQHF. In DNA, the CDR3 is TGTGCCAGCTCACCGACTAGGGTCGGAGATCAGCCCCAGCATTTT. Full variable domain (outside the CDR3, taken from reference TRBV18 and TRBJ1-5): NAGVMQNPRHLVRRRGQEARLRCSPMKGHSHVYWYRQLPEEGLKFMVYLQKENIIDESGMPKERFSAEFPKEGPSILRIQQVVRGDSAAYFCASSPTRVGDQPQHFGDGTRLSIL.

The chain couples TRBV6-5 to TRBJ2-1; 12 positions agree with TRBD2. This CDR3 has 13 residues. V shed 9 bases, J shed 9 bases, and the junction held 6 bases outside the gene matches. Germline V gene data show CDR1 as MNHEY and CDR2 as SVGAGI. The CDR3 reads CASPGLAGGEQFF. The CDR3, as DNA: TGTGCCAGTCCGGGACTAGCGGGCGGTGAGCAGTTCTTC.

The rearrangement joins TRBV6-5 to TRBJ1-5; tentative D call: TRBD1 (5 bases). With 0 bases removed from V and 5 bases from J, the gap between germline ends came to 11 bases. This CDR3 contains 15 residues. Germline V gives CDR1 MNHEY, CDR2 SVGAGI. CDR3 sequence reads: CASSYSGTGDQPQHF. Here the CDR3 DNA reads TGTGCCAGCAGTTACTCCGGGACGGGCGATCAGCCCCAGCATTTT.

V usage is TRBV28 and J usage is TRBJ1-5; D gene uncertain. There are 12 residues in the CDR3. Trimming took 7 bases from V and 0 from J, leaving 4 bases between them. Germline-derived CDR1 and CDR2 are MDHEN and SYDVKM. CDR3 sequence: CASTISNQPQHF. The CDR3 nucleotides are TGTGCCAGCACCATTAGCAATCAGCCCCAGCATTTT.

The gene calls are TRBV10-2 and TRBJ2-2; no definite D call. Germline V CDR1 and CDR2: WSHSY, SAAADI. This CDR3 is built from 12 residues. Trimming removed 10 bases from V and 4 bases from J, with 10 bases in between. CDR3 residues: CATLPGTGELFF. In nucleotides, the CDR3 is TGCGCCACCCTACCGGGCACCGGGGAGCTGTTTTTT.

The count of this clone is one. The chain combines TRBV10-2 with TRBJ2-1, with TRBD2 identical over 12 bases. The J segment lost 4 bases and the V segment lost 7 bases, leaving 5 bases of the junction unmatched. The germline V gene has CDR1 WSHSY and CDR2 SAAADI. CDR3 length: 15 residues. The CDR3 DNA sequence: TGCGCCAGCAAGTTCCTAGCGGGAGGGTACAATGAGCAGTTCTTC. Protein product: CASKFLAGGYNEQFF.

The chain combines TRBV5-1 with TRBJ2-7; 7 bases map to TRBD2. Germline CDR1 is SGHRS and CDR2 is YFSETQ. V trimming: 1 base; J trimming: 0 bases; junction bases outside the gene matches: 4. The length of the CDR3 is 15 residues. CDR3 loop: CASSLSSGSSYEQYF. The CDR3 nucleotides are TGCGCCAGCAGCTTGTCTAGCGGTAGCTCCTACGAGCAGTACTTC.

The CDR3 DNA reads TGTGCCAGCAGCTTATCTGGGATCTCCTACGAGCAGTACTTC. Translation gives CASSLSGISYEQYF. The rearrangement joins TRBV7-3 to TRBJ2-7, with D unresolved. The germline V gene encodes CDR1 SGHTA and CDR2 FQGTGA. Trimming took 2 bases from V and 0 from J, leaving 8 bases between them. The CDR3 has 14 amino acids.

The gene calls are TRBV28 and TRBJ1-2, with 7 bases that match TRBD1. The CDR3 is 14 amino acids. V was pared by 6 bases and J by 7 bases, with 11 bases of the junction left unmatched. Germline lookup yields CDR1 MDHEN and CDR2 SYDVKM. This CDR3 is CASSRQGISSGYTF. The CDR3 DNA sequence: TGTGCCAGCAGCCGACAGGGAATTTCAAGTGGCTACACCTTC.

The chain is built from TRBV6-5 and TRBJ2-7; D gene unclear. Germline V gene lookup returns CDR1 MNHEY and CDR2 SVGAGI. The CDR3 contains 16 residues. Between the trimmed V and J ends, which lost 0 bases and 1 base, there was a span of 13 bases. The CDR3: CASSYSIVGASYEQYF. The CDR3 coding sequence is TGTGCCAGCAGTTACTCGATAGTGGGCGCGTCCTACGAGCAGTACTTC.

This clone came up once. This chain joins TRBV24-1 and TRBJ2-7; TRBD1 matches at 9 bases. The CDR3 loop spans 17 amino acids. Trimming removed 3 bases from V and 7 bases from J; junction bases left unmatched: 15. Germline V CDR1 and CDR2: KGHDR, SFDVKD. CDR3 DNA: TGTGCCACCAGTGATCGAAATCCGGGACAGGGCCAAAGGGAGCAGTACTTC. Its translation: CATSDRNPGQGQREQYF.

The chain uses TRBV7-9 and TRBJ1-1; unclear D gene. CDR3 size: 14 residues. Per the germline V gene, CDR1 is SEHNR and CDR2 is FQNEAQ (reference sequence). Trimming cost V 4 bases and J 5 bases, with 14 bases left between them. The CDR3 reads CASSSSGLSTEAFF. The CDR3 region has the DNA TGTGCCAGCAGCTCCTCCGGCCTGTCGACTGAAGCTTTCTTT.

The chain couples TRBV19 to TRBJ1-5, with 7 bases identical to TRBD1. Trimming at V came to 3 bases and at J to 6 bases, leaving 8 bases not matched to a gene. Germline V gene lookup returns CDR1 LNHDA and CDR2 SQIVND (reference sequence). The CDR3 loop spans 15 amino acids. The CDR3 protein is CASSILGQAGQPQHF. The CDR3 coding sequence is TGTGCCAGTAGTATCCTCGGACAGGCGGGTCAGCCCCAGCATTTT. Variable domain in full (rest from reference TRBV19 and TRBJ1-5): DGGITQSPKYLFRKEGQNVTLSCEQNLNHDAMYWYRQDPGQGLRLIYYSQIVNDFQKGDIAEGYSVSREKKESFPLTVTSAQKNPTAFYLCASSILGQAGQPQHFGDGTRLSIL.

V is TRBV2 and J is TRBJ1-1, with TRBD1 matching over 7 bases. Trimming removed 8 bases from V and 0 bases from J; junction bases left unmatched: 9. This CDR3 is built from 15 residues. Germline V gene data show CDR1 as SNHLY and CDR2 as FYNNEI. This CDR3 reads CASYPGGYVNTEAFF. DNA for the CDR3: TGTGCCAGCTATCCAGGGGGGTACGTGAACACTGAAGCTTTCTTT.

The chain carries TRBV6-4 and TRBJ1-6; 9 bases map to TRBD1. Germline V gene lookup returns CDR1 MRHNA and CDR2 SNTAGT. Trimming at V came to 4 bases and at J to 6 bases, leaving 4 bases not matched to a gene. The CDR3 is made up of 15 amino acids. This CDR3 is CASSAQGATNSPLHF. In DNA form, the CDR3 reads TGTGCCAGCAGTGCACAGGGGGCGACTAATTCACCCCTCCACTTT.